This record looks at one T cell receptor (beta chain) sequence and its context. The sample belongs to a study of patients and donors after allogeneic stem cell transplantation. V was pared by 7 bases and J by 9 bases, with 16 bases of the junction left unmatched. CDR3 length: 16 amino acids. TCRdb recomputed calls from the RT-PCR reads with MiXCR, one row per CDR3 protein. The table shows 150,000 to 200,000 distinct CDR3 sequences, with over 25% occurring only once. The sequence came from a human donor who was either an allogeneic HSCT recipient or a stem cell or donor lymphocyte infusion donor (not recorded which). It is not recorded whose cells these are; they may come from a transplant donor. Sequencing was performed on blood, either unsorted or a sorted T cell fraction (not recorded which). The J gene is TRBJ2-1, the V gene TRBV12-3 or TRBV12-4, with 9 bases aligning to TRBD2. The CDR3 coding sequence is TGTGCCAGCACCTCCAGACAGGGACTAGCCCCCTCTGAGCAGTTCTTC. Translating it yields CASTSRQGLAPSEQFF.